The 19 T cell receptor beta chains given below trace back to one sample, sequenced in a study of regulatory T cells in long-lasting Graves disease. Indicated time point: newly diagnosed GD, antithyroid drugs for less than 3 months. Construction of the TCR library relied on RNA isolated from PBMCs. Library construction for TCR beta used iRepertoire HTBI primers and Arm-PCR of CDR3 regions. Via MiXCR, TCRdb re-called the multiplex PCR reads, giving one row per CDR3 protein. The sample lists 360,000 or so distinct CDR3 sequences; around 11% were seen once. This sample was shared with a second study, whose subject was T cells in Graves' hyperthyroidism and ophthalmopathy.

The sample in question was peripheral blood mononuclear cells (PBMCs), obtained at new diagnosis, from a patient treated with antithyroid drugs. These receptors originate from a woman in her late teens or twenties with Graves disease.

This clonotype was detected ten times or more. The V gene is TRBV19, the J gene TRBJ1-1; D unclear. There are 11 residues in the CDR3. Germline V lookup: CDR1 LNHDA, CDR2 SQIVND (reference sequence). CDR3: CCIRRNTEAFF. CDR3 DNA sequence: TGTTGCATAAGGAGGAACACTGAAGCTTTCTTT.

At least ten counts were recorded for this clonotype. Here the CDR3 DNA reads TGTGCCACCGCCCAGACAGCCCTCACAGATACGCAGTATTTT. Protein sequence: CATAQTALTDTQYF. This chain joins TRBV15 and TRBJ2-3; maybe TRBD1 (5 bases). The CDR3 consists of 14 residues. Germline V gene sequence: CDR1 LNHNV, CDR2 YYDKDF (reference sequence). V was shortened by 8 bases and J by 2 bases, with 14 bases between the two germline ends.

At least ten counts were recorded for this clonotype. This chain's CDR3 is CASSLRDSSSPLHF. CDR3 DNA: TGTGCCAGCAGCTTACGGGACAGCTCTTCACCCCTCCACTTT. The rearrangement links TRBV7-3 to TRBJ1-6, with 7 bases identical to TRBD1. The CDR3 is 14 amino acids. Germline-derived CDR1 and CDR2 are SGHTA and FQGTGA. With V trimmed by 2 bases and J by 9 bases, 4 bases remained unmatched.

This clonotype appeared many times. V is TRBV29-1 and J is TRBJ2-7; 8 bases fit TRBD1. This CDR3 spans 14 amino acids. Germline V gene sequence: CDR1 SQVTM, CDR2 ANQGSEA. The ends lost 5 bases at V and 4 bases at J; junction bases unmatched: 10. CDR3 protein: CSVLDGTGAYEQYF. The DNA of the CDR3 is TGCAGCGTTCTCGACGGGACAGGAGCATACGAGCAGTACTTC.

This clonotype was counted a few times. This sequence joins TRBV19 and TRBJ1-2; TRBD1 matches at 8 bases. After removal of 1 base from V and 8 bases from J, the junction contained 9 bases not matched to a gene. Per germline, CDR1 LNHDA and CDR2 SQIVND (reference sequence). CDR3 length: 15 amino acids. The chain's CDR3 is CASSIVAGGYGGYTF. Written as DNA, the CDR3 is TGTGCCAGTAGTATAGTGGCAGGGGGCTATGGAGGCTACACCTTC.

This chain joins TRBV4-3 and TRBJ1-2; 7 bases line up with TRBD1. The CDR3 extends over 17 amino acids. Per the germline V gene, CDR1 is LGHNA and CDR2 is YSLEER. J gave up 4 bases and V 0 bases, and 11 bases lay outside the gene matches. CDR3 nucleotide sequence: TGCGCCAGCAGCCAAGATAGGGGGTTACAGGGGATCTATGGCTACACCTTC. Translated, it gives CASSQDRGLQGIYGYTF.

In its sample, this clonotype was seen a few times. The DNA for the CDR3 is TGTGCCAGCAGCTTAGCTTGGACAGGGTATGAAGCTTTCTTT. Its translation: CASSLAWTGYEAFF. The chain carries TRBV11-2 and TRBJ1-1; TRBD1 matches at 8 bases. There are 14 residues in the CDR3. Germline CDR1 and CDR2: SGHAT and FQNNGV. V gave up 1 base and J gave up 7 bases; unmatched junction bases: 5.

This clonotype was recorded at least ten times. The chain uses TRBV18 and TRBJ1-1; D remains unclear. V was trimmed by 4 bases and J by 3 bases, leaving 15 bases between them. The CDR3 sequence is 15 residues long. Germline V gene lookup returns CDR1 KGHSH and CDR2 LQKENI. Written as DNA, the CDR3 is TGTGCCAGCTCACTCGAGACTTTACAGTACACTGAAGCTTTCTTT. Amino acid sequence: CASSLETLQYTEAFF.

This clonotype was counted between two and nine times. The chain links TRBV20-1 to TRBJ1-6; TRBD1 matches 8 bases. V trimming: 6 bases; J trimming: 3 bases; junction bases outside the gene matches: 7. Germline V gives CDR1 DFQATT, CDR2 SNEGSKA (reference sequence). The CDR3 is 15 residues long. CDR3 protein: CSARGQEIYNSPLHF. In DNA form, the CDR3 reads TGCAGTGCAAGGGGACAGGAAATCTATAATTCACCCCTCCACTTT.

This clonotype was counted many times. The rearrangement joins TRBV2 to TRBJ2-7, with D perhaps matching TRBD1 (6 bases). The CDR3 totals 15 residues. The germline V and J ends were trimmed by 8 bases and 2 bases, with 19 bases remaining between them. Germline CDR1 and CDR2: SNHLY and FYNNEI. The CDR3 protein is CASRLRDTGAYEQYV. The CDR3 nucleotides read TGTGCCAGCCGCCTCCGGGACACCGGAGCCTACGAGCAGTACGTC.

V gene TRBV4-3 combines with J gene TRBJ1-5, with TRBD1 matching 9 bases. The germline V gene has CDR1 LGHNA and CDR2 YSLEER. This CDR3 has 15 residues. Unmatched junction bases numbered 7, after V lost 4 bases and J lost 6 bases. As DNA, the CDR3 is TGCGCCAGCAGCCTCAACAGGGGGCAGTTTCAGCCCCAGCATTTT. It encodes CASSLNRGQFQPQHF.

This clonotype was observed many times. The chain has TRBV28 and TRBJ2-1; TRBD2 matches 9 bases. Trimming removed 3 bases from V and 8 bases from J; junction bases left unmatched: 8. Germline CDR1 reads MDHEN; CDR2 reads SYDVKM. The length of the CDR3 is 15 residues. The CDR3 protein is CASSLAGGPGDEQFF. The CDR3 DNA reads as TGTGCCAGCAGTTTGGCGGGAGGGCCAGGAGATGAGCAGTTCTTC.

Of note for this clonotype: One end of the junction does not line up with germline, which may come from a read error. The chain employs TRBV7-9 and TRBJ2-5; tentative D call: TRBD1 (5 bases). From germline, CDR1 is SEHNR and CDR2 FQNEAQ (reference sequence). The CDR3 is 13 amino acids. The CDR3 DNA follows: TGTGCCAGCAGCTTGGGCAGGGCAGAGACCCAGTACTTT. It encodes CASSLGRAETQYF.

At least ten counts were recorded for this clonotype. The chain uses TRBV2 and TRBJ2-1; the match to TRBD2 covers 8 bases. Trimming cost V 5 bases and J 10 bases; bases outside gene matches: 16. Germline V gene data show CDR1 as SNHLY and CDR2 as FYNNEI. CDR3 length equals 16 residues. CDR3 in DNA: TGTGCCAGCAGTCTATACCTAGCGGGCGATGGGGGGGAGCAGTTCTTC. Its protein product is CASSLYLAGDGGEQFF.

This clonotype was seen many times. The gene calls are TRBV2 and TRBJ2-3; D is possibly TRBD2 (5 bases). V gave up 7 bases and J gave up 7 bases, with 12 bases separating them. Germline V gives CDR1 SNHLY, CDR2 FYNNEI. This CDR3 has 12 amino acids. The CDR3, as DNA: TGTGCCAGCATCGGCGGGCCCAATACGCAGTATTTT. Amino acids: CASIGGPNTQYF.

This clonotype was recorded many times. This chain links TRBV12-3 or TRBV12-4 with TRBJ1-2; 8 bases align to TRBD1. J lost 7 bases, V lost 4 bases, and 8 bases had no gene match. The CDR3 is 14 residues long. The CDR3 loop reads CASSSDREGGGYTF. The CDR3 nucleotides read TGTGCCAGCAGTTCGGACAGGGAGGGTGGTGGCTACACCTTC.

This clonotype has a handful of counts. This sequence joins TRBV2 and TRBJ2-1, with 7 bases identical to TRBD2. Unmatched junction bases numbered 6, after V lost 10 bases and J lost 0 bases. Germline values: CDR1 SNHLY, CDR2 FYNNEI. The CDR3 loop spans 14 amino acids. The CDR3 loop is CATRRGSSYNEQFF. The CDR3, as DNA: TGTGCCACCCGGCGGGGGAGCTCCTACAATGAGCAGTTCTTC.

This clonotype came up many times. This chain uses TRBV2 with TRBJ1-5; TRBD1 might be the D (6 bases). CDR1 is SNHLY and CDR2 is FYNNEI in the germline V gene. CDR3 length: 13 residues. The ends were cut back, 7 bases at V and 1 base at J, with 8 bases in the middle. Written as DNA, the CDR3 is TGTGCCAGCAACAGGGTAAGCAATCAGCCCCAGCATTTT. It yields the protein CASNRVSNQPQHF.

This clonotype was seen many times. This rearrangement joins TRBV15 to TRBJ2-7; 8 bases fit TRBD1. Germline V CDR1 and CDR2: LNHNV, YYDKDF (reference sequence). Trimming removed 5 bases from V and 2 bases from J; junction bases left unmatched: 8. The CDR3 is made up of 15 amino acids. CDR3 in DNA: TGTGCCACCAGCTCTGTGGGACAGGCTGCCTACGAGCAGTACTTC. Translation gives CATSSVGQAAYEQYF.